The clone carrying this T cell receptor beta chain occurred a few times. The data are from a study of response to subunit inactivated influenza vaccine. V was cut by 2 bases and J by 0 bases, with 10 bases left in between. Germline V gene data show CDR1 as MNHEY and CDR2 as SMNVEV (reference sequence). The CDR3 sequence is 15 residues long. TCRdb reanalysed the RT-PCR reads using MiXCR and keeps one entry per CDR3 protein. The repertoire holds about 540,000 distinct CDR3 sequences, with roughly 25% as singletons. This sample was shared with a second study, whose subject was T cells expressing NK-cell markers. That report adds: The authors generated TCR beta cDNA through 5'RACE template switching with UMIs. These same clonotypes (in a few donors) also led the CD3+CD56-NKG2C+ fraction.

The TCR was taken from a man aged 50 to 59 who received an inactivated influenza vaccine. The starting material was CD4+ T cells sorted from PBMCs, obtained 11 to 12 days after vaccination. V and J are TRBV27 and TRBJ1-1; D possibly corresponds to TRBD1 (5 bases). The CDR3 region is CASSLRGRMNTEAFF. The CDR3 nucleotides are TGTGCCAGCAGTTTACGGGGACGAATGAACACTGAAGCTTTCTTT.